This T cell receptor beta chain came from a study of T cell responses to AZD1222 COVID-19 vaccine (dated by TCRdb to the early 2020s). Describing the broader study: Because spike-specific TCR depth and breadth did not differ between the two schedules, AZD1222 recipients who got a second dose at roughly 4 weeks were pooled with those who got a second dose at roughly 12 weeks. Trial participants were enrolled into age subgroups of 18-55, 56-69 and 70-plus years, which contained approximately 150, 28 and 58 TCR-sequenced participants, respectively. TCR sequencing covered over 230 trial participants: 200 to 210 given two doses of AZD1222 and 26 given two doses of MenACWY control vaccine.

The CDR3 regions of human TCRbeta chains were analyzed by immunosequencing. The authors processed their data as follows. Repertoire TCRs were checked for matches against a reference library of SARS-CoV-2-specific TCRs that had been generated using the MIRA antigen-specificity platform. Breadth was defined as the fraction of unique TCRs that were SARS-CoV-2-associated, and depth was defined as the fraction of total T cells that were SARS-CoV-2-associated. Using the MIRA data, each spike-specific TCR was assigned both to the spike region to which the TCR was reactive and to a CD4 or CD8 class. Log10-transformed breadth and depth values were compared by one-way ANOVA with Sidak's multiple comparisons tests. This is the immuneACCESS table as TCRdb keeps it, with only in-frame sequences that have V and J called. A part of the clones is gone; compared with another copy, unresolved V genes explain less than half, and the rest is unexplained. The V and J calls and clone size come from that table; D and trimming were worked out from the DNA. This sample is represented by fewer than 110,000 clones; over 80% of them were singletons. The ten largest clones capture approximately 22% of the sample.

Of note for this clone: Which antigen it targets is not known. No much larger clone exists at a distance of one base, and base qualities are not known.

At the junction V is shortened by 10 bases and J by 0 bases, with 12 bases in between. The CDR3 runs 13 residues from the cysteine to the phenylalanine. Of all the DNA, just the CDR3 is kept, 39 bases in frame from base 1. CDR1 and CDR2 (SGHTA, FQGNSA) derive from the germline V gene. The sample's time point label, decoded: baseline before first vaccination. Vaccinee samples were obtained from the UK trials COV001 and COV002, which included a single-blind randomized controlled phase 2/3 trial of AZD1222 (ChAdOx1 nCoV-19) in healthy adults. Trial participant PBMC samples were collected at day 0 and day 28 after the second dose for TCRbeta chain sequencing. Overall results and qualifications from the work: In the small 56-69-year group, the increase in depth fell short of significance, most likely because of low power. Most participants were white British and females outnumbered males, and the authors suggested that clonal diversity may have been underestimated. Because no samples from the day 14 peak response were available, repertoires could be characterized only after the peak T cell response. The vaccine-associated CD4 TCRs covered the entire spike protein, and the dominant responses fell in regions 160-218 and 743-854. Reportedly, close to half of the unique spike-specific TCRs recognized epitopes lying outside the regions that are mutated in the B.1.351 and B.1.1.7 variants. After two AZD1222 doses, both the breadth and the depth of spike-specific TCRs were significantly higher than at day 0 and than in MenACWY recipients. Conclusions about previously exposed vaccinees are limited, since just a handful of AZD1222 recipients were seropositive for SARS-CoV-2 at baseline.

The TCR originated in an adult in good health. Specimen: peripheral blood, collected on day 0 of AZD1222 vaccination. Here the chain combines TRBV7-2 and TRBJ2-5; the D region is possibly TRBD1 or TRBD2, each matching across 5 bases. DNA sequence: TGTGCCACCACTGGGGGAAACCAAGAGACCCAGTACTTC. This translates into CATTGGNQETQYF.